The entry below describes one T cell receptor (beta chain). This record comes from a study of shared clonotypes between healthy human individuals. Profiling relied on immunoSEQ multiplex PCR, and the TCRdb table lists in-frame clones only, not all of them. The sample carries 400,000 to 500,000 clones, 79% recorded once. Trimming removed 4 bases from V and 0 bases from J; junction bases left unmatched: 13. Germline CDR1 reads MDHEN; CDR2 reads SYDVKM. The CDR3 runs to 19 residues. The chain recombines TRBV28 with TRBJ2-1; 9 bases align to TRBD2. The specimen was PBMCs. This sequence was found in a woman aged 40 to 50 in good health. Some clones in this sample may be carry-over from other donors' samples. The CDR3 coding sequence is TGTGCCAGCAGTTCCCGTTTGGGACTAGCCCCTGGCTCCTACAATGAGCAGTTCTTC. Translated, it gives CASSSRLGLAPGSYNEQFF.